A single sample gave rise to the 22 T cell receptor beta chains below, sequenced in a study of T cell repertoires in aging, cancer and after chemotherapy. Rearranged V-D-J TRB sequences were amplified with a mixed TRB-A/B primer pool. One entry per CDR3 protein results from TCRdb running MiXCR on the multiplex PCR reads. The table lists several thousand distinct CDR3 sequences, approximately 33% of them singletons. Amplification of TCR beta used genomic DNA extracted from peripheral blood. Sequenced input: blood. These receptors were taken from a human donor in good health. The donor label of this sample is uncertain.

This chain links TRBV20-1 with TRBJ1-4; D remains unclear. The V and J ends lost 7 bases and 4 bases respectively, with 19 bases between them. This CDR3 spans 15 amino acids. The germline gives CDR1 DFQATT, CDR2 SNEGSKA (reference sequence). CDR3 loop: CSVGGRWQDNEKLFF. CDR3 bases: TGCAGTGTAGGAGGGAGGTGGCAGGATAATGAAAAACTGTTTTTT.

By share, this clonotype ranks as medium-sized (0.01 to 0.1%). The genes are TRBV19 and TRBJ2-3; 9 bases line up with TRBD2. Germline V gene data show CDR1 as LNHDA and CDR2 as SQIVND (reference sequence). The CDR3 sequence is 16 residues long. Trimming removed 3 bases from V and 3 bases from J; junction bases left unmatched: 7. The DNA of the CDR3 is TGTGCCAGTAGTATCGGCCTAGCGGGGCCAACAGATACGCAGTATTTT. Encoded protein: CASSIGLAGPTDTQYF.

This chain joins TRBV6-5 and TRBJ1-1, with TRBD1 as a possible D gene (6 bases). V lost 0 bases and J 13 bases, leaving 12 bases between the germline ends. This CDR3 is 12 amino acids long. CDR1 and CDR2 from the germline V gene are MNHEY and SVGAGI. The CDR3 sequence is CASSYSSGVDFF. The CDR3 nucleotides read TGTGCCAGCAGTTACTCATCAGGGGTTGATTTCTTT.

CDR3 amino acids: CATSRDGALRGWETQYF. In DNA, the CDR3 is TGTGCCACCAGCAGAGATGGGGCGCTCAGGGGTTGGGAGACCCAGTACTTC. V usage is TRBV15 and J usage is TRBJ2-5; a possible D gene is TRBD1 (6 bases). This CDR3 comprises 17 residues. Trimming removed 0 bases at V and 5 bases at J, with 19 bases between. From germline, CDR1 is LNHNV and CDR2 YYDKDF (reference sequence).

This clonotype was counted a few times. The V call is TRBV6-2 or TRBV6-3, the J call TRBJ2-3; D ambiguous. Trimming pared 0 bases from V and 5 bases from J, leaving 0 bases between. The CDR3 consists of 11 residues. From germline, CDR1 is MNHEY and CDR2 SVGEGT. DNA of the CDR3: TGTGCCAGCAGTTACTCAGATACGCAGTATTTT. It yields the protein CASSYSDTQYF.

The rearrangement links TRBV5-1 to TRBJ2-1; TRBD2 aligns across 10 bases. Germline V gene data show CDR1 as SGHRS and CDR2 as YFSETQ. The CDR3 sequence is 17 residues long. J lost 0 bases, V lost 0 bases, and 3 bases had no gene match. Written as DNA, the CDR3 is TGCGCCAGCAGCTTGGGGACTAGCGGAAGCTCCTACAATGAGCAGTTCTTC. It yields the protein CASSLGTSGSSYNEQFF.

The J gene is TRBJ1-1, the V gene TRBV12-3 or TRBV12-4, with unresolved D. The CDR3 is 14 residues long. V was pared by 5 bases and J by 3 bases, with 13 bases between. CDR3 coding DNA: TGTGCCAGCAGTCTCTCGGACCTGGACACTGAAGCTTTCTTT. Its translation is CASSLSDLDTEAFF.

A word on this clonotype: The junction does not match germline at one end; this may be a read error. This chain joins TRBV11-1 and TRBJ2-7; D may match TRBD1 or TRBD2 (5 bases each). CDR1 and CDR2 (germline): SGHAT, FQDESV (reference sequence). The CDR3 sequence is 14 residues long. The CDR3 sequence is CVSSLSLGDYEQYF. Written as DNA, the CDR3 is TGTGTCAGCAGCTTATCACTAGGGGACTACGAGCAGTACTTC.

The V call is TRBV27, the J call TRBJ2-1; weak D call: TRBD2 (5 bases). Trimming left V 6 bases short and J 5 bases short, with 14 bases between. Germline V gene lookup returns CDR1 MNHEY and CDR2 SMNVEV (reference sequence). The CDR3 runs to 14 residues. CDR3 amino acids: CASSPLGGNNEQFF. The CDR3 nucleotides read TGTGCCAGCAGCCCCCTCGGAGGAAACAATGAGCAGTTCTTC.

The CDR3 loop reads CASSLGALVSYNEQFF. For the CDR3, the DNA is TGTGCCAGCAGTTTAGGAGCTCTGGTCTCCTACAATGAGCAGTTCTTC. This sequence joins TRBV27 and TRBJ2-1, with no clear D. The CDR3 consists of 16 residues. Germline V gene sequence: CDR1 MNHEY, CDR2 SMNVEV (reference sequence). The germline V and J ends were trimmed by 2 bases and 0 bases, with 11 bases remaining between them.

The CDR3 sequence: CASWGGTTGTGTYEQYF. The CDR3 bases are TGTGCCAGCTGGGGGGGGACAACCGGGACAGGGACCTACGAGCAGTACTTC. The rearrangement links TRBV6-5 to TRBJ2-7; TRBD1 aligns across 9 bases. Per germline, CDR1 MNHEY and CDR2 SVGAGI. Trimming at V came to 8 bases and at J to 2 bases, leaving 16 bases not matched to a gene. The length of the CDR3 is 17 residues.

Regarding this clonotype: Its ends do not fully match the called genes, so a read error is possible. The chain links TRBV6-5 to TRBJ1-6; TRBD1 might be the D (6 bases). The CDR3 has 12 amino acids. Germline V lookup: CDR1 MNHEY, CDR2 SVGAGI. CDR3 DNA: TGTACCAGCAGTTACAGGGATTCACCCCTCCACTTT. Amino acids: CTSSYRDSPLHF.

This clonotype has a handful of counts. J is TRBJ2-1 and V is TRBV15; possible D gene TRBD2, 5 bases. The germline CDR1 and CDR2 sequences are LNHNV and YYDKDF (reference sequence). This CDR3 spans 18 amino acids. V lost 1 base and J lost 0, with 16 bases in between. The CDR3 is CATSRGPLRTSSYNEQFF. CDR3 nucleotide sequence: TGTGCCACCAGCAGAGGCCCCCTTAGAACTAGCTCCTACAATGAGCAGTTCTTC.

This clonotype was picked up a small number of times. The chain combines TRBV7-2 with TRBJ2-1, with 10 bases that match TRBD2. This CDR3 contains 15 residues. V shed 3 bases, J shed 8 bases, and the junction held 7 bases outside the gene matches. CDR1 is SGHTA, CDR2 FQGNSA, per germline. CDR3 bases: TGTGCCAGCAGCTTTAGCGGGGGGCTAAGGGATGAGCAGTTCTTC. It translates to CASSFSGGLRDEQFF.

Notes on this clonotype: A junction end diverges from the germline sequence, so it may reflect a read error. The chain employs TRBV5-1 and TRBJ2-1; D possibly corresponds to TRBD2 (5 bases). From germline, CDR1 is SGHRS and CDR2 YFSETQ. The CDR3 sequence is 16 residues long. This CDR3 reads CASSLSFGVILGEQFF. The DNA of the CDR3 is TGTGCCAGCAGCTTGTCCTTCGGGGTTATTCTGGGTGAGCAGTTCTTC. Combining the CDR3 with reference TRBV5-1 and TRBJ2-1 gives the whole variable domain KAGVTQTPRYLIKTRGQQVTLSCSPISGHRSVSWYQQTPGQGLQFLFEYFSETQRNKGNFPGRFSGRQFSNSRSEMNVSTLELGDSALYLCASSLSFGVILGEQFFGPGTRLTVL.

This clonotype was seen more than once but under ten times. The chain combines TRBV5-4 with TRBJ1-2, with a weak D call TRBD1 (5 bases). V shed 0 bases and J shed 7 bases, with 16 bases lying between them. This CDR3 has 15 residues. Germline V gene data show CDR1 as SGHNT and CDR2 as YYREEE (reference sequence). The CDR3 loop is CASSLVGVVGLGYTF. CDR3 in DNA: TGTGCCAGCAGCTTGGTAGGGGTGGTTGGACTTGGCTACACCTTC.

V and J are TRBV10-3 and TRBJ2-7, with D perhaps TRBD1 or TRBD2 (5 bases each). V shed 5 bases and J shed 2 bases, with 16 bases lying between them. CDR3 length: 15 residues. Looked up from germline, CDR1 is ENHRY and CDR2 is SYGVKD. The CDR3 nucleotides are TGTGCCATCAGTTCTCGGGACGGCAGGACCTACGAGCAGTACTTC. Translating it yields CAISSRDGRTYEQYF.

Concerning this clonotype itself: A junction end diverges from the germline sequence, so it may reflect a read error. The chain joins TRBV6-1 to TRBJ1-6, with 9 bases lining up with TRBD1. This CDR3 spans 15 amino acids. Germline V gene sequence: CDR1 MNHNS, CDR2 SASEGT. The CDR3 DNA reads TGTGCCAGCAGTGAAGCCACAGGGGGCAATTCACGCCTCCACTTT. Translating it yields CASSEATGGNSRLHF.

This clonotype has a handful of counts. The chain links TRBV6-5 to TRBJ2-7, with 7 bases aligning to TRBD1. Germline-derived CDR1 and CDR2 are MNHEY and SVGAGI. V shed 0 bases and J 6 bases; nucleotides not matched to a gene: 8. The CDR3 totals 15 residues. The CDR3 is CASSYSRTGMSEQYF. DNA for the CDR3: TGTGCCAGCAGTTACTCGAGGACAGGCATGTCCGAGCAGTACTTC.

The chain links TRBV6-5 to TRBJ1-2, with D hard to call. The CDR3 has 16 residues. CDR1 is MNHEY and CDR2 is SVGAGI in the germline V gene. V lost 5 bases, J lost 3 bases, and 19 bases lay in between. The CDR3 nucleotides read TGTGCCAGCAGTGGACTGACCCCCGGGCCCCACTATGGCTACACCTTC. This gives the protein CASSGLTPGPHYGYTF.

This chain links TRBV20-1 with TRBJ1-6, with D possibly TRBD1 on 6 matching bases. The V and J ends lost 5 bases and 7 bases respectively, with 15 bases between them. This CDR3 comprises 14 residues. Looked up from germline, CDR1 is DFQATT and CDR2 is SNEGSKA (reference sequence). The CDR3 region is CSARLTGWNSPLHF. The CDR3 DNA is TGCAGTGCTCGCCTTACAGGGTGGAATTCACCCCTCCACTTT.

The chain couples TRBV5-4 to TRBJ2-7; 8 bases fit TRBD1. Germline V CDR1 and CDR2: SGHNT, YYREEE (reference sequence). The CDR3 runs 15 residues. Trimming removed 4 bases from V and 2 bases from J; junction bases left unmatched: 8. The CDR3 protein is CASSAGQGVPYEQYF. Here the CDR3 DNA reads TGTGCCAGCAGCGCTGGACAGGGTGTGCCCTACGAGCAGTACTTC.